This TCR beta chain was sequenced in a study of blood T cell repertoires in COVID-19. For the study at large: The United States, Italy and Spain supplied acute and convalescent COVID-19 samples. In each case, the material was cDNA or gDNA derived from T cells, B-cell-depleted T cells, or PBMCs.

The length of the CDR3 is 18 residues. Trimming took 4 bases from V and 5 from J; bases not matched to a gene: 17. The germline CDR1 and CDR2 sequences are LGHDT and YNNKEL (reference sequence). Study processing details: Amplified reference gene primers provided the basis for estimating nucleated cell counts. Sequencing was performed with immunoSEQ multiplex PCR; in TCRdb, only in-frame clones are kept and a portion is missing. Clone size and the V and J calls come from that table; the DNA yielded D and trimming. This repertoire shows 100,000 or so clones, 65% to 90% found once; its top ten account for 4.1%.

The chain combines TRBV3-1 (or the pseudogene TRBV3-2) with TRBJ2-3, with 8 nucleotides matching TRBD2. This clonotype was sampled from a man in his forties or fifties with acute or convalescent COVID-19. Sequenced input: peripheral blood. CDR3 sequence: CASSPSKKAAGEVDTQYF. Here the CDR3 DNA reads TGTGCCAGCAGCCCGTCCAAGAAGGCAGCGGGGGAAGTAGATACGCAGTATTTT.